This T cell receptor beta chain was identified during a study of blood T cell repertoires in COVID-19. The repertoire was sequenced with immunoSEQ multiplex PCR; TCRdb's copy has only in-frame clones and lacks some. The top ten clones hold 7.2% of a sample with approximately 320,000 clones, roughly 85% of them seen once. Trimming shortened V by 9 bases and J by 3 bases, and 20 bases separated the two germline ends. The CDR3 contains 15 residues. Per the germline V gene, CDR1 is LNHDA and CDR2 is SQIVND (reference sequence). The chain is built from TRBV19 and TRBJ1-1, with D tentatively TRBD1 (5 bases). The sequenced sample was peripheral blood. The clonotype comes from a human donor in a cohort sampled during active COVID-19. The CDR3 sequence: CASHSLGKGDTEAFF. CDR3 nucleotides: TGTGCCAGCCATTCCTTAGGGAAAGGGGACACTGAAGCTTTCTTT.